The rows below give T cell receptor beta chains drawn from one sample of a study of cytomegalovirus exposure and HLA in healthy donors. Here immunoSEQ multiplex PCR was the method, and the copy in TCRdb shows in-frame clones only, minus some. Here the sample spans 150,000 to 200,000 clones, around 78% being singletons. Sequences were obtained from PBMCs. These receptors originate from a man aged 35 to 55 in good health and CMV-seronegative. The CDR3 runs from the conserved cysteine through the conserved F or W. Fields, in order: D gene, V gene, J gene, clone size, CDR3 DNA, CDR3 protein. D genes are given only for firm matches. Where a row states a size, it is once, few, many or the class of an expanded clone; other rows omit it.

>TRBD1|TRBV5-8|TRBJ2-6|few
TGTGCCAGCAGCTTTAGACAGGGGTTATCTTCTGGGGCCAACGTCCTGACTTTC
CASSFRQGLSSGANVLTF
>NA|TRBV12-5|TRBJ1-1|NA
TGTGCTAGTGGTCTACAGGGACCCAACACTGAAGCTTTCTTT
CASGLQGPNTEAFF
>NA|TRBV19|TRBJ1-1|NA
TGTGCCAGTAGTATACAGGGCTCGGGTACTGAAGCTTTCTTT
CASSIQGSGTEAFF
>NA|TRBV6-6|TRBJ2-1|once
TGTGCCAGCGCCCAGGGGACCCTCGTACACAATGAGCAGTTCTTC
CASAQGTLVHNEQFF
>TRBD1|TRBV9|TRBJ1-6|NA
TGTGCCAGCAGCGTAGGACAGGGAAGGGGACCCCTCCACTTT
CASSVGQGRGPLHF
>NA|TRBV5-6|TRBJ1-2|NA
TGTGCCAGCAGCCTCATGATTCCCCCACATTTCTATGGCTACACCTTC
CASSLMIPPHFYGYTF
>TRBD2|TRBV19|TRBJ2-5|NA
TGTGCCAGTAGTCCCGGGTTGGTAGCGGGACTGGGAGAGACCCAGTACTTC
CASSPGLVAGLGETQYF
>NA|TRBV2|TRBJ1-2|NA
TGTGCCAGCAGTGAAGGGACAGTTTATGGCTACACCTTC
CASSEGTVYGYTF
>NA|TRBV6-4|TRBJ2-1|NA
TGTGCCAGCAGTGATGGCGGCCACAATGAGCAGTTCTTC
CASSDGGHNEQFF
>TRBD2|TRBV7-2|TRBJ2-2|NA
TGTGCCAGCAGCTTTAGGAGCGGGGGGAGCACCGGGGAGCTGTTTTTT
CASSFRSGGSTGELFF
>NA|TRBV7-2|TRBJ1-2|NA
TGTGCCAGCAGCTTAGGCAGTTCTTATGGCTACACCTTC
CASSLGSSYGYTF
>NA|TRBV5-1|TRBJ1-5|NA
TGCGCCAGCAAAAAGGAAGCGGGTTCCAATCAGCCCCAGCATTTT
CASKKEAGSNQPQHF
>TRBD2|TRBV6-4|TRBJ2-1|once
TGTGCCAGCAGCCCCCGGACTAGCGGTTACAATGAGCAGTTCTTC
CASSPRTSGYNEQFF
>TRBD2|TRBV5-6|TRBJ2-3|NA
TGTGCCAGCAGCTTGAGGAGGGGACTAGCGGGTCTCACAGATACGCAGTATTTT
CASSLRRGLAGLTDTQYF
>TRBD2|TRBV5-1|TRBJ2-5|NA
TGCGCCAGCAGCCTCTTTCAGCGGGATGAGAGGGAGACCCAGTACTTC
CASSLFQRDERETQYF
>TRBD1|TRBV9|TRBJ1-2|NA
TGTGCCAGCAGCGTAGCTCAGGGACAGGGGGGCTATGGCTACACCTTC
CASSVAQGQGGYGYTF
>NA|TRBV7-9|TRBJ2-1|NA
TGTTCCAGCAGCTTAGAGCACCCCGATAATGAGCAGTTCTTC
CSSSLEHPDNEQFF
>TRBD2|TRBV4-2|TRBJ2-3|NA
TGTGCCAGCAGCCATCGCGTAACAGGGCCAGGAATAGCGGGAGGGCCCGGCACAGATACGCAGTATTTT
CASSHRVTGPGIAGGPGTDTQYF
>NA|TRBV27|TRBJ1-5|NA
TGTGCCAGCAGTTTAGGAGGGTCCTATAGCAATCAGCCCCAGCATTTT
CASSLGGSYSNQPQHF
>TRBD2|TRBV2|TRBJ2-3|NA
TGTGCCAGCAGCGACAGGTGGACTAGCGGCACAGATACGCAGTATTTT
CASSDRWTSGTDTQYF